This paragraph covers one T cell receptor (beta chain) sequence. Its cognate antigen is unknown. This specimen belongs to a study of prognosis after radiotherapy for stage I lung cancer. General observations from the study: Unique TCR clones declined after stereotactic body radiation therapy, from a median roughly 9,300 to 7,200.

The study amplified the TCR beta CDR3 region from genomic DNA. This amplification was carried out by two rounds of multiplex PCR. First-round PCR amplification was performed with primers specific to each TRBV and TRBJ gene. TCRdb analysed the multiplex PCR reads with MiXCR anew, one entry per CDR3 protein. The sample shows around 20,000 distinct CDR3 sequences, roughly 40% of them seen only once. Germline CDR1 is LGHDT and CDR2 is YNNKEL (reference sequence). The CDR3 totals 13 residues. J was trimmed by 2 bases and V by 5 bases; bases with no gene match: 2. V is TRBV3-1 and J is TRBJ1-2; 7 bases fit TRBD1. The source material was PBMCs, sampled before or after stereotactic body radiation therapy (not recorded which). This receptor was taken from a donor over 45 with non-small cell lung cancer. As DNA, the CDR3 is TGTGCCAGCAGCAAGGACAGGAACTATGGCTACACCTTC. This gives the protein CASSKDRNYGYTF.